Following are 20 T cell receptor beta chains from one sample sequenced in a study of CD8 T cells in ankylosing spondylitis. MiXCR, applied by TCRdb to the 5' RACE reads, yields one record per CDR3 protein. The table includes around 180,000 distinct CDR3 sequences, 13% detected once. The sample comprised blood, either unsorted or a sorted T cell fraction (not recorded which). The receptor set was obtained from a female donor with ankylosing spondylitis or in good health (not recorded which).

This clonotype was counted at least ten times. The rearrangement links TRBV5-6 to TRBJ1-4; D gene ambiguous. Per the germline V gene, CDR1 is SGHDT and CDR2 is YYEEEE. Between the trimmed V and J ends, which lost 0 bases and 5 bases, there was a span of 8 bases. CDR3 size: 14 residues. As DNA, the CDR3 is TGTGCCAGCAGCTTGGAACAGCTCAATGAAAAACTGTTTTTT. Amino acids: CASSLEQLNEKLFF.

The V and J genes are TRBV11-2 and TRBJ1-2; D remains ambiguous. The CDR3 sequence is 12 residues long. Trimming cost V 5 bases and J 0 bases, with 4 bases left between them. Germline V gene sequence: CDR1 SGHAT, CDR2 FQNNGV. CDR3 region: CASSTSNYGYTF. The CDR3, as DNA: TGTGCCAGCAGCACCTCTAACTATGGCTACACCTTC.

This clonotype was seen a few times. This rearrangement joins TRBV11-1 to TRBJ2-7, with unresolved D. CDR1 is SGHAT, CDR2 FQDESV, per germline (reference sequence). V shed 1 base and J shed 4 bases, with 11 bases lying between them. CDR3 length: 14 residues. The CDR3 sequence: CASSLETVTYEQYF. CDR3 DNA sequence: TGTGCCAGCAGCTTAGAGACGGTGACATACGAGCAGTACTTC.

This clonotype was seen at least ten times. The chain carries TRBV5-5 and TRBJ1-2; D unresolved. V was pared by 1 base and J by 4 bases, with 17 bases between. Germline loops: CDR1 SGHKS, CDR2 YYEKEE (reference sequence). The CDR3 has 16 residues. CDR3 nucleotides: TGTGCCAGCAGCTTGAACCAGGACCGGCGAGTCTATGGCTACACCTTC. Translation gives CASSLNQDRRVYGYTF.

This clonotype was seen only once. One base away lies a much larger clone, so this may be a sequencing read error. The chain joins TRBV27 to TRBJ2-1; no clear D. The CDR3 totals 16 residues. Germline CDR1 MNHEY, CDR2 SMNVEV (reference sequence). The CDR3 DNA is TGTGCCAGCAGTTTATCCTTAGGGCTCTCCTACAATGGGCAGTTCTTC. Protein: CASSLSLGLSYNGQFF.

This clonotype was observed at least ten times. CDR3 residues: CSVVWLAGVTGELFF. For the CDR3, the DNA is TGCAGCGTTGTGTGGCTAGCGGGAGTTACCGGGGAGCTGTTTTTT. The chain recombines TRBV29-1 with TRBJ2-2; 10 bases match TRBD2. The germline V gene has CDR1 SQVTM and CDR2 ANQGSEA. Losses at the gene ends were 4 bases for V and 5 bases for J; bases not matched to a gene: 7. This CDR3 spans 15 amino acids.

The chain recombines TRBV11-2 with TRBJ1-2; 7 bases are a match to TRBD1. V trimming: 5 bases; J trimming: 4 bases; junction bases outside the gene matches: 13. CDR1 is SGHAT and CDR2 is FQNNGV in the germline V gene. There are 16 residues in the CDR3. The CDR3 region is CASSSWETGLGYGYTF. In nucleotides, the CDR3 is TGTGCCAGCAGCAGTTGGGAGACAGGGCTGGGCTATGGCTACACCTTC.

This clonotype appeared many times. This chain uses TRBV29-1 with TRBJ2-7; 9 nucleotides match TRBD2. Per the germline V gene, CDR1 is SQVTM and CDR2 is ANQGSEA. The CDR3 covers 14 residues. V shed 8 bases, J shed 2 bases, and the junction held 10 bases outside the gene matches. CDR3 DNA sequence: TGCAGCTTTGTCGGGACTAGCAGACCCTACGAGCAGTACTTC. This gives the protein CSFVGTSRPYEQYF.

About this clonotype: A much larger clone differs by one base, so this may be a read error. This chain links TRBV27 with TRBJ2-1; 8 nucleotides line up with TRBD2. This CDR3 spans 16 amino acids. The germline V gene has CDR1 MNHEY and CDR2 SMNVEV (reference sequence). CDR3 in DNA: TGTGCCAGCAGGTCCCTAGCGGGTGGCTCCCACAATGAGCAGTTCTTC. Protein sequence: CASRSLAGGSHNEQFF.

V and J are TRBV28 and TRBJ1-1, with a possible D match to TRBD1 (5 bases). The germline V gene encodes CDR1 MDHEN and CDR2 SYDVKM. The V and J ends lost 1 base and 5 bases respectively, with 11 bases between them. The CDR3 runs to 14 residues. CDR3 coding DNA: TGTGCCAGCAGTTTATCGGGGGTGAGGACTGAAGCTTTCTTT. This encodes CASSLSGVRTEAFF.

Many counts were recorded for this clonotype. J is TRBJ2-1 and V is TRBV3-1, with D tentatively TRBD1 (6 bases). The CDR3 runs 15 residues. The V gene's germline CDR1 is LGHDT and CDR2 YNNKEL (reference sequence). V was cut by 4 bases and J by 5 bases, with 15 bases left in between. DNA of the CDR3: TGTGCCAGCAGCCCCTCGGCAGGGGACAACAATGAGCAGTTCTTC. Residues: CASSPSAGDNNEQFF.

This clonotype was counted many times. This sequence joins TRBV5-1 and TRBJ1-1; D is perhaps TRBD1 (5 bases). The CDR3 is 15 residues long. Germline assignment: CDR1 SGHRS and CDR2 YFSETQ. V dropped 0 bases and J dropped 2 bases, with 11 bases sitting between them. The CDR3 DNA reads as TGCGCCAGCAGCTTGGCCGGGACCTCAAACACTGAAGCTTTCTTT. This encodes CASSLAGTSNTEAFF.

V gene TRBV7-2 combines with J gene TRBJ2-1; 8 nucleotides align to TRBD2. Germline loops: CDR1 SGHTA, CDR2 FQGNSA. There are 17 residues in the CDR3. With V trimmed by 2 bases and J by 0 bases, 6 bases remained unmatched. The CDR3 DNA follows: TGTGCCAGCAGCTTATGGCGCGGGAGGAGCTCCTACAATGAGCAGTTCTTC. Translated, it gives CASSLWRGRSSYNEQFF. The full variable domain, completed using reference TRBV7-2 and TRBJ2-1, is GAGVSQSPSNKVTEKGKDVELRCDPISGHTALYWYRQSLGQGLEFLIYFQGNSAPDKSGLPSDRFSAERTGGSVSTLTIQRTQQEDSAVYLCASSLWRGRSSYNEQFFGPGTRLTVL.

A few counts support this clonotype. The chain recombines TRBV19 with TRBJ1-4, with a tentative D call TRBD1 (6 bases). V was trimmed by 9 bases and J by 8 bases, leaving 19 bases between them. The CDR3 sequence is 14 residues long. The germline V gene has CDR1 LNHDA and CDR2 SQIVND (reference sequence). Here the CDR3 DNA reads TGTGCCAGCAGATGGGGCAGGGGAGAGGAAAAACTGTTTTTT. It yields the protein CASRWGRGEEKLFF.

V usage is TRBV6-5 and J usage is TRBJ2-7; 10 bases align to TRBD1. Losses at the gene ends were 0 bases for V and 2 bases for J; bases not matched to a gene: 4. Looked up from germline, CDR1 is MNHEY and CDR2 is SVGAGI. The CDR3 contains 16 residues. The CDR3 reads CASSYSTGTGAYEQYF. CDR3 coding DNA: TGTGCCAGCAGTTACTCCACCGGGACAGGGGCCTACGAGCAGTACTTC.

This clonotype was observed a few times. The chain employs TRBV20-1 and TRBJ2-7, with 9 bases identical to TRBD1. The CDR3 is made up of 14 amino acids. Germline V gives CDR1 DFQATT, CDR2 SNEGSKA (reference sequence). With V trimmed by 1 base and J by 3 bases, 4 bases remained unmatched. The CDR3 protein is CSARVGDRDYEQYF. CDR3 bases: TGCAGTGCTAGAGTCGGGGACAGGGACTACGAGCAGTACTTC.

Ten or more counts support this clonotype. DNA for the CDR3: TGTGCCAGCAGAGCCGGAGGGGCAACTAATGAAAAACTGTTTTTT. Its translation is CASRAGGATNEKLFF. The chain employs TRBV2 and TRBJ1-4; tentative D call: TRBD1 (5 bases). The germline CDR1 and CDR2 sequences are SNHLY and FYNNEI. Trimming stripped 6 bases from V and 0 bases from J, with 11 bases between. CDR3 length equals 15 residues.

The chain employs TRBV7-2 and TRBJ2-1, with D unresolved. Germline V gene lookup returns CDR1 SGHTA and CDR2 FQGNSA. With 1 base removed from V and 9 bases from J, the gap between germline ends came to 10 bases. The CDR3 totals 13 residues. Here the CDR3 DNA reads TGTGCCAGCAGCTTAGGGTTGATTGGTGAGCAGTTCTTC. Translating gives CASSLGLIGEQFF.

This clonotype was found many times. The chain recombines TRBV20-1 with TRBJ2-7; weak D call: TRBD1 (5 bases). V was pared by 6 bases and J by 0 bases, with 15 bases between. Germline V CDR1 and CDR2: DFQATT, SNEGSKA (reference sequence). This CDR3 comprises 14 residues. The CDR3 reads CSAMVWGSSYEQYF. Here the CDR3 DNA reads TGCAGTGCGATGGTATGGGGCAGCTCCTACGAGCAGTACTTC.

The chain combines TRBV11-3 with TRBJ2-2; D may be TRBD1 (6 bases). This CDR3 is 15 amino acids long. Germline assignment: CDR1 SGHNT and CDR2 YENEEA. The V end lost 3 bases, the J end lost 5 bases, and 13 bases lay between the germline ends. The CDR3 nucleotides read TGTGCCAGCAGCTTCTCAGGGGTGTCAACCGGGGAGCTGTTTTTT. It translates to CASSFSGVSTGELFF.